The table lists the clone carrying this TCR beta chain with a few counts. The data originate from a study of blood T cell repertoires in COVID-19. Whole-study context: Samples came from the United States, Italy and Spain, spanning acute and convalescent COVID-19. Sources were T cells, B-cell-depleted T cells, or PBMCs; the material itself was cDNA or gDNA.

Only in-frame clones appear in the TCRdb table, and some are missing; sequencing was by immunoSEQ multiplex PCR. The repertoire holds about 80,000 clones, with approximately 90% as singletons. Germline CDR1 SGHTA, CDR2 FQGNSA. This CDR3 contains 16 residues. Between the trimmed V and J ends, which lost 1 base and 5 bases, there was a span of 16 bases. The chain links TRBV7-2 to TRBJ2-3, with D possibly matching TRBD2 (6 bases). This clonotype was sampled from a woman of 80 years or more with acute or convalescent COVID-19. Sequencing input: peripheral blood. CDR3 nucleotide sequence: TGTGCCAGCAGCTTAGACCGGACGATGGGGGGAGATACGCAGTATTTT. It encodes CASSLDRTMGGDTQYF.